This TCR beta chain is from a study of cytomegalovirus exposure and HLA in healthy donors. Profiling relied on immunoSEQ multiplex PCR, and the TCRdb table lists in-frame clones only, not all of them. The sample includes hundreds of thousands of clones, around nine tenths of them seen just once. The TCR originated in a man aged 18 to 30 in good health and CMV-seronegative. The sample taken for sequencing was PBMCs.

CDR3 sequence: CASSTGTFITDTQYF. DNA for the CDR3: TGTGCCAGTAGTACCGGGACTTTTATCACAGATACGCAGTATTTT. The rearrangement uses TRBV19 and TRBJ2-3; perhaps TRBD2 as D (6 bases). The V gene's germline CDR1 is LNHDA and CDR2 SQIVND (reference sequence). V was pared by 4 bases and J by 2 bases, with 13 bases between. The CDR3 runs to 15 residues.